Presented here are 3 T cell receptor beta chains from one specimen sequenced in a study of blood T cell repertoires in COVID-19. Sequencing was performed with immunoSEQ multiplex PCR; in TCRdb, only in-frame clones are kept and a portion is missing. This table has about 100,000 clones, 87% appearing once. The sequenced sample was peripheral blood. The receptors here all came from a woman aged 50 to 60 with COVID-19, enrolled during active disease.

The table lists this clone with a count of one. One end of the junction does not line up with germline, which may come from a read error. V gene TRBV3-1 (or the pseudogene TRBV3-2) combines with J gene TRBJ2-7; 12 bases agree with TRBD2. The CDR3 loop spans 13 amino acids. Per germline, CDR1 LGHDT and CDR2 YNNKEL (reference sequence). The CDR3 nucleotides are TGTGCCAGCAGCCAAGATCTAGCGGGGGGGCGAAGTTTC. Translating gives CASSQDLAGGRSF.

This clone was seen once. The rearrangement links TRBV5-1 to TRBJ2-3; TRBD2 agrees at 7 bases. The CDR3 covers 15 residues. CDR1 and CDR2 from the germline V gene are SGHRS and YFSETQ. The junction had 1 base not matched to a gene; V was cut back by 0 bases and J by 0 bases. The CDR3 region has the DNA TGCGCCAGCAGCTTGGCGGGGGGAAGCACAGATACGCAGTATTTT. It is translated as CASSLAGGSTDTQYF.

This clone is categorized as large (0.1 to 1%). This chain's CDR3 is CASSQEGVQVPGELFF. CDR3 DNA sequence: TGCGCCAGCAGCCAAGAAGGGGTTCAGGTCCCCGGGGAGCTGTTTTTT. The chain combines TRBV4-3 with TRBJ2-2, with TRBD1 as a possible D gene (5 bases). V lost 0 bases, J lost 6 bases, and 14 bases lay in between. This CDR3 is built from 16 residues. The germline V gene has CDR1 LGHNA and CDR2 YSLEER.